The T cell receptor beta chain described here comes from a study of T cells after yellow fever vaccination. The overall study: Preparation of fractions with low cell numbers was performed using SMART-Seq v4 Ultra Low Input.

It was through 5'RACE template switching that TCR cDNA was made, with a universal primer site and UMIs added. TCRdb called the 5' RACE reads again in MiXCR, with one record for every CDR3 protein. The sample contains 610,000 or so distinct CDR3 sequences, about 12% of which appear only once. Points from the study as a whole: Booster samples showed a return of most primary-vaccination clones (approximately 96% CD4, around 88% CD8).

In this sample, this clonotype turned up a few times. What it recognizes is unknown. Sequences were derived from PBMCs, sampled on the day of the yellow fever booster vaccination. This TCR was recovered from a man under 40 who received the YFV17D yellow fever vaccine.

The CDR3 coding sequence is TGTGCCAGTAGAAGGGTGGAACCGAACACTGAAGCTTTCTTT. Its translation: CASRRVEPNTEAFF. The rearrangement uses TRBV19 and TRBJ1-1; no clear D gene. The germline V gene has CDR1 LNHDA and CDR2 SQIVND (reference sequence). This CDR3 is built from 14 residues. V lost 6 bases and J lost 1, with 12 bases in between. Drawing the rest from reference TRBV19 and TRBJ1-1, the complete variable domain is DGGITQSPKYLFRKEGQNVTLSCEQNLNHDAMYWYRQDPGQGLRLIYYSQIVNDFQKGDIAEGYSVSREKKESFPLTVTSAQKNPTAFYLCASRRVEPNTEAFFGQGTRLTVV.